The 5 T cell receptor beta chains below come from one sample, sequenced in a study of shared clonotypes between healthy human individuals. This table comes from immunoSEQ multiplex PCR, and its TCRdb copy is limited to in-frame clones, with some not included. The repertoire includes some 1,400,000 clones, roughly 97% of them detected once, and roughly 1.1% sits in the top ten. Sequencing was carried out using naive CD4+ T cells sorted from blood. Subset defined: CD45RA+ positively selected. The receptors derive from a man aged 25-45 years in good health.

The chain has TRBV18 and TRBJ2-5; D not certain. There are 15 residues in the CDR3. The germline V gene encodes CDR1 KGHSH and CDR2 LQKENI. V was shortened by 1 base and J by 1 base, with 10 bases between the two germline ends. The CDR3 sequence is CASSPRSRIQETQYF. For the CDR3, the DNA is TGTGCCAGCTCACCACGGTCCAGGATCCAAGAGACCCAGTACTTC.

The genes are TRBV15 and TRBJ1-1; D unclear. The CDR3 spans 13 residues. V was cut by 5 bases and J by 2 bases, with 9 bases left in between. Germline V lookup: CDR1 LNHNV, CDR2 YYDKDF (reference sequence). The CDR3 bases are TGTGCCACCAGCGTTCTTGGAAACACTGAAGCTTTCTTT. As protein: CATSVLGNTEAFF. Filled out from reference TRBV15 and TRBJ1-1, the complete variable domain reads DAMVIQNPRYQVTQFGKPVTLSCSQTLNHNVMYWYQQKSSQAPKLLFHYYDKDFNNEADTPDNFQSRRPNTSFCFLDIRSPGLGDTAMYLCATSVLGNTEAFFGQGTRLTVV.

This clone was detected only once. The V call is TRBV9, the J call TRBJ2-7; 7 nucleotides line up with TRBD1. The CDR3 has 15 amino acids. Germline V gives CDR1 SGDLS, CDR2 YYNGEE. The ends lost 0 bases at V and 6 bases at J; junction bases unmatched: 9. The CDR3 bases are TGTGCCAGCAGCGTAGGAGGACAGGTTCTCGGCGAGCAGTACTTC. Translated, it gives CASSVGGQVLGEQYF.

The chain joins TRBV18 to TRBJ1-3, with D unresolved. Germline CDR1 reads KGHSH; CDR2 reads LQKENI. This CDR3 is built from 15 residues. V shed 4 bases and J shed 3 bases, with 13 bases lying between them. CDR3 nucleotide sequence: TGTGCCAGCTCACGGGATAGGCCCTTTGGAAACACCATATATTTT. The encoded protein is CASSRDRPFGNTIYF.

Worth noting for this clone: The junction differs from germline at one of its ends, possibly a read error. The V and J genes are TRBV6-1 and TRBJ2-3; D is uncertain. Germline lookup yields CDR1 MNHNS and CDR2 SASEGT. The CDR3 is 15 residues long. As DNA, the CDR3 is TGTGCCACCAGTGAAGCTAGGGTCGGCACAGATACGCAGTATTTT. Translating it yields CATSEARVGTDTQYF.